This TCR beta chain originates from a study of T cells in Graves' hyperthyroidism and ophthalmopathy. In this sample, this clonotype turned up many times. Its cognate antigen is unknown. The CDR3 has 14 residues. Per germline, CDR1 MNHEY and CDR2 SMNVEV (reference sequence). Trimming removed 0 bases at V and 8 bases at J, with 12 bases between. Newly diagnosed hyperthyroidism, duration under 2 months, in patients aged 18 to 65. PBMCs were derived from 10 ml fresh peripheral blood. Broader study findings: Ophthalmopathy onset followed model prediction by a median approximately six months.

RNA transcripts served as the template for amplifying TCR beta CDR3 regions. First-round RT-PCR with HTBI primers amplified the TCR CDR3 region. TCRdb fed the multiplex PCR reads into MiXCR, producing one record per CDR3 protein. This table holds under 700,000 distinct CDR3 sequences, 16% found once. Input material: blood. V is TRBV27 and J is TRBJ2-3, with TRBD2 as a possible D gene (5 bases). The source of this sequence is a woman younger than 30 with Graves' hyperthyroidism. DNA for the CDR3: TGTGCCAGCAGTTTATCGTGGACTGCCATTACGCAGTATTTT. It encodes CASSLSWTAITQYF.